Presented here are 28 T cell receptor beta chains from one specimen sequenced in a study of shared clonotypes between healthy human individuals (dated by TCRdb to about 2020). Library generation was performed with the immunoSEQ multiplex PCR assay. TCRdb obtained this table from immuneACCESS and retained in-frame rearrangements with V and J assigned. These tables miss some clones; where compared with another copy, unresolved V genes account for less than half of the shortfall, and the remainder is unexplained. Within this sample are approximately 2.5 million clones, with 93% of them counted one time only. Roughly 0.39% of the sample is taken by the ten largest. Source material: naive CD4+ T cells from PBMCs. The cell subset or site label corresponds to: CD45RA+ positively selected. These receptors were collected from a man aged 18 to 35 in good health. Some clones in this sample may be carry-over from other donors' samples.

CDR3 loop: CASSGLSSYNEQFF. In DNA, the CDR3 is TGCGCCAGCAGTGGACTCTCCTCCTACAATGAGCAGTTCTTC. The chain employs TRBV10-2 and TRBJ2-1; D remains ambiguous. The CDR3 is 14 amino acids. V lost 4 bases and J 0 bases, leaving 7 bases between the germline ends. Germline V gene sequence: CDR1 WSHSY, CDR2 SAAADI.

The CDR3 nucleotides are TGTGCCAGCAGCTTGTCAGTATCGAACACTGAAGCTTTCTTT. Amino acid sequence: CASSLSVSNTEAFF. This sequence joins TRBV5-4 and TRBJ1-1, with D unclear. This CDR3 is 14 amino acids long. The V and J ends lost 1 base and 1 base respectively, with 8 bases between them. The germline CDR1 and CDR2 sequences are SGHNT and YYREEE (reference sequence).

This clone showed up just once. This chain uses TRBV7-3 with TRBJ2-3; TRBD2 matches at 7 bases. Germline V gene sequence: CDR1 SGHTA, CDR2 FQGTGA. CDR3 length: 18 amino acids. Trimming took 0 bases from V and 0 from J; bases not matched to a gene: 9. This CDR3 reads CASSLTSSGTSSTDTQYF. CDR3 nucleotide sequence: TGTGCCAGCAGCTTAACGTCTAGCGGAACCTCTAGCACAGATACGCAGTATTTT.

The chain joins TRBV28 to TRBJ2-1, with 9 bases lining up with TRBD2. This CDR3 is 19 amino acids long. The V segment lost 2 bases and the J segment 4 bases; nucleotides outside the gene matches: 15. Germline CDR1 reads MDHEN; CDR2 reads SYDVKM. CDR3 sequence: CASSLSPLRGGRAYNEQFF. In DNA, the CDR3 is TGTGCCAGCAGTTTAAGCCCCCTCCGGGGCGGGAGGGCGTACAATGAGCAGTTCTTC.

The chain employs TRBV6-1 and TRBJ1-1, with 9 positions matching TRBD1. The CDR3 totals 15 residues. Per the germline V gene, CDR1 is MNHNS and CDR2 is SASEGT. The junction had 7 bases not matched to a gene; V was cut back by 4 bases and J by 4 bases. The CDR3 reads CASSALQGAVTEAFF. DNA for the CDR3: TGTGCCAGCAGTGCCCTACAGGGGGCAGTCACTGAAGCTTTCTTT.

CDR3 bases: TGTGCCAGCAGCACCCCCCCGGACAGACCCTATGGCTACACCTTC. Encoded protein: CASSTPPDRPYGYTF. The chain links TRBV13 to TRBJ1-2, with D tentatively TRBD1 (6 bases). Trimming removed 5 bases from V and 4 bases from J, with 17 bases in between. The CDR3 is made up of 15 amino acids. Germline values: CDR1 PRHDT, CDR2 FYEKMQ (reference sequence).

The CDR3 loop reads CASSRTGPTDTQYF. In DNA, the CDR3 is TGTGCCAGCAGCCGGACAGGGCCAACAGATACGCAGTATTTT. V usage is TRBV7-9 and J usage is TRBJ2-3, with TRBD1 matching 8 bases. Germline V gene data show CDR1 as SEHNR and CDR2 as FQNEAQ (reference sequence). This CDR3 comprises 14 residues. J lost 3 bases, V lost 5 bases, and 4 bases had no gene match.

V and J are TRBV19 and TRBJ1-5, with D tentatively TRBD1 (6 bases). Looked up from germline, CDR1 is LNHDA and CDR2 is SQIVND (reference sequence). This CDR3 region has 16 residues. V dropped 2 bases and J dropped 5 bases, with 16 bases sitting between them. As DNA, the CDR3 is TGTGCCAGTAGTATACGGGGCAGGGGAGGGGATCAGCCCCAGCATTTT. This encodes CASSIRGRGGDQPQHF.

The CDR3 nucleotides are TGCGCCAGCAGCAACAGTAACACTGAAGCTTTCTTT. Translating gives CASSNSNTEAFF. The chain recombines TRBV5-1 with TRBJ1-1; D ambiguous. The CDR3 is 12 amino acids. Trimming pared 4 bases from V and 2 bases from J, leaving 6 bases between. The V gene's germline CDR1 is SGHRS and CDR2 YFSETQ.

In this sample, this clone turned up a few times. The V and J genes are TRBV2 and TRBJ1-1, with D perhaps TRBD1 (6 bases). V was cut by 6 bases and J by 5 bases, with 16 bases left in between. The CDR3 length is 14 residues. Germline assignment: CDR1 SNHLY and CDR2 FYNNEI. This CDR3 reads CASSRGRGDTEAFF. The CDR3 DNA sequence: TGTGCCAGCAGCCGGGGCAGGGGCGATACTGAAGCTTTCTTT.

This clone was recorded only once. The chain combines TRBV15 with TRBJ1-4; D remains unclear. Germline-derived CDR1 and CDR2 are LNHNV and YYDKDF (reference sequence). Trimming stripped 0 bases from V and 7 bases from J, with 12 bases between. There are 15 residues in the CDR3. The CDR3 here is CATSRDEVKSEKLFF. CDR3 sequence (DNA): TGTGCCACCAGCAGAGATGAGGTTAAAAGTGAAAAACTGTTTTTT.

The chain joins TRBV20-1 to TRBJ1-2; no reliable D call. Trimming removed 3 bases at V and 10 bases at J, with 6 bases between. The CDR3 runs to 9 residues. The germline V gene has CDR1 DFQATT and CDR2 SNEGSKA (reference sequence). CDR3 sequence: CSASQSYTF. In nucleotides, the CDR3 is TGCAGTGCTAGTCAATCCTACACCTTC.

Of note for this clone: This sample includes further DNA sequences coding for the same CDR3. The CDR3 here is CASSLDLGQPQHF. The DNA for the CDR3 is TGTGCCAGCAGCTTGGATTTAGGTCAGCCCCAGCATTTT. The J gene is TRBJ1-5, the V gene TRBV5-4; D call uncertain. V gave up 0 bases and J gave up 6 bases, with 7 bases separating them. The CDR3 consists of 13 residues. Germline CDR1 is SGHNT and CDR2 is YYREEE (reference sequence).

This sequence joins TRBV6-6 and TRBJ2-7; 7 bases map to TRBD1. This CDR3 region has 13 residues. Germline CDR1 reads MNHNY; CDR2 reads SVGAGI (reference sequence). Unmatched junction bases numbered 5, after V lost 6 bases and J lost 3 bases. The CDR3 region is CASSRDSLYEQYF. In nucleotides, the CDR3 is TGTGCCAGCAGCCGGGACAGCCTCTACGAGCAGTACTTC.

V is TRBV15 and J is TRBJ2-3; D is unresolved. The CDR3 has 16 amino acids. Germline-derived CDR1 and CDR2 are LNHNV and YYDKDF (reference sequence). The V end lost 0 bases, the J end lost 5 bases, and 15 bases lay between the germline ends. CDR3 in DNA: TGTGCCACCAGCAGAGATGGCAGGTCGTCGGTAGATACGCAGTATTTT. Translating gives CATSRDGRSSVDTQYF.

As regards this clone: Other DNA sequences in the same sample also yield this CDR3. The chain is built from TRBV9 and TRBJ2-1; a weak D match, TRBD2 (5 bases). V lost 0 bases to trimming and J lost 2 bases, with 9 bases between them. The length of the CDR3 is 15 residues. CDR1 SGDLS and CDR2 YYNGEE come from the germline V gene. The CDR3 here is CASSVDSGTYNEQFF. CDR3 nucleotide sequence: TGTGCCAGCAGCGTAGATTCCGGGACCTACAATGAGCAGTTCTTC.

Remarks on this clone: Other DNA sequences in the sample encode the same CDR3. This chain joins TRBV5-1 and TRBJ2-7, with 7 bases identical to TRBD2. This CDR3 spans 12 amino acids. Germline assignment: CDR1 SGHRS and CDR2 YFSETQ. The ends lost 4 bases at V and 4 bases at J; junction bases unmatched: 2. The CDR3 protein is CASSPGGYEQYF. The CDR3 region has the DNA TGCGCCAGCAGCCCCGGGGGGTACGAGCAGTACTTC.

The gene calls are TRBV14 and TRBJ2-6; D is possibly TRBD1 or TRBD2 (6 bases each). The V end lost 1 base, the J end lost 13 bases, and 17 bases lay between the germline ends. CDR1 and CDR2 from the germline V gene are SGHDN and FVKESK. CDR3 length: 15 amino acids. DNA for the CDR3: TGTGCCAGCAGCCAAGGGTGGCCCGGGGGCGGTGTCCTGACTTTC. Translating gives CASSQGWPGGGVLTF.

This chain joins TRBV7-2 and TRBJ2-5, with a weak D call TRBD2 (5 bases). V was cut by 5 bases and J by 2 bases, with 12 bases left in between. CDR1 is SGHTA, CDR2 FQGNSA, per germline. This CDR3 is 14 amino acids long. Written as DNA, the CDR3 is TGTGCCAGCAGCCGTCCTAGCCCTCAAGAGACCCAGTACTTC. This translates into CASSRPSPQETQYF.

J is TRBJ2-2 and V is TRBV5-1; either TRBD1 or TRBD2 may fit D (5 bases each). Looked up from germline, CDR1 is SGHRS and CDR2 is YFSETQ. Trimming stripped 4 bases from V and 0 bases from J, with 10 bases between. The CDR3 totals 15 residues. This chain's CDR3 is CASSDGTANTGELFF. The CDR3 coding sequence is TGCGCCAGCAGCGACGGGACGGCGAACACCGGGGAGCTGTTTTTT.

As regards this clone: Different DNA sequences within this sample yield the same CDR3. The genes are TRBV5-1 and TRBJ2-2; 9 nucleotides line up with TRBD2. Trimming removed 0 bases from V and 5 bases from J; junction bases left unmatched: 5. There are 16 residues in the CDR3. CDR1 is SGHRS, CDR2 YFSETQ, per germline. The CDR3 loop reads CASSLVAGVGTGELFF. The CDR3, as DNA: TGCGCCAGCAGCTTGGTAGCGGGAGTAGGGACCGGGGAGCTGTTTTTT.

J is TRBJ2-1 and V is TRBV5-1, with 8 bases matching TRBD2. The CDR3 is 13 residues long. J lost 7 bases, V lost 3 bases, and 3 bases had no gene match. Germline V gene sequence: CDR1 SGHRS, CDR2 YFSETQ. The CDR3 loop is CASSWTSTNEQFF. CDR3 coding DNA: TGCGCCAGCAGCTGGACTAGCACAAATGAGCAGTTCTTC.

The chain couples TRBV21-1 to TRBJ2-7; TRBD1, the D gene given by the table, was not confirmed from the DNA. TRBV21-1 is given as a pseudogene. CDR3 length: 14 residues. CDR3 in DNA: TGTGCCAGCAGGACGGGACAGGGGCCCTACGAGCAGTACTTC. Translating it yields CASRTGQGPYEQYF.

As to this clone: Other DNA sequences within the sample encode an identical CDR3. The rearrangement joins TRBV11-2 to TRBJ2-2, with 7 bases matching TRBD1. Germline-derived CDR1 and CDR2 are SGHAT and FQNNGV. Germline trimming cut 0 bases from V and 5 bases from J; bases unmatched to any gene: 3. The CDR3 sequence is 15 residues long. Here the CDR3 reads CASSLEGGSTGELFF. CDR3 sequence (DNA): TGTGCCAGCAGCTTAGAAGGGGGCAGTACCGGGGAGCTGTTTTTT.

This chain uses TRBV5-1 with TRBJ2-5; no clear D. CDR1 is SGHRS, CDR2 YFSETQ, per germline. This CDR3 region has 15 residues. Between the trimmed V and J ends, which lost 3 bases and 1 base, there was a span of 13 bases. This CDR3 is CASSSGPRLQETQYF. The CDR3 nucleotides are TGCGCCAGCAGCTCCGGGCCCCGCCTCCAAGAGACCCAGTACTTC.

This chain links TRBV5-6 with TRBJ1-6; 9 bases align to TRBD1. Germline CDR1 reads SGHDT; CDR2 reads YYEEEE. The CDR3 length is 13 residues. With 7 bases clipped from V and 9 bases from J, the junction kept 5 bases outside the gene matches. The CDR3 DNA is TGTGCCAGCGCCCCGGGACAGGGTTCACCCCTCCACTTT. Its translation: CASAPGQGSPLHF.

In DNA, the CDR3 is TGTGCCAGCAGGCGTCTGACAGGGAGCTCCTACAATGAGCAGTTCTTC. Residues: CASRRLTGSSYNEQFF. This chain links TRBV2 with TRBJ2-1, with 7 bases matching TRBD1. The germline V gene has CDR1 SNHLY and CDR2 FYNNEI. The J segment lost 0 bases and the V segment lost 6 bases, leaving 8 bases of the junction unmatched. This CDR3 spans 16 amino acids. The whole variable domain, filled in from reference TRBV2 and TRBJ2-1, reads EPEVTQTPSHQVTQMGQEVILRCVPISNHLYFYWYRQILGQKVEFLVSFYNNEISEKSEIFDDQFSVERPDGSNFTLKIRSTKLEDSAMYFCASRRLTGSSYNEQFFGPGTRLTVL.

This chain links TRBV6-4 with TRBJ2-1, with D maybe TRBD1 (6 bases). The germline V and J ends were trimmed by 6 bases and 0 bases, with 6 bases remaining between them. This CDR3 spans 13 amino acids. Germline V gene data show CDR1 as MRHNA and CDR2 as SNTAGT. CDR3 in DNA: TGTGCCAGCAGCAGGGGCTCCTACAATGAGCAGTTCTTC. As protein: CASSRGSYNEQFF.